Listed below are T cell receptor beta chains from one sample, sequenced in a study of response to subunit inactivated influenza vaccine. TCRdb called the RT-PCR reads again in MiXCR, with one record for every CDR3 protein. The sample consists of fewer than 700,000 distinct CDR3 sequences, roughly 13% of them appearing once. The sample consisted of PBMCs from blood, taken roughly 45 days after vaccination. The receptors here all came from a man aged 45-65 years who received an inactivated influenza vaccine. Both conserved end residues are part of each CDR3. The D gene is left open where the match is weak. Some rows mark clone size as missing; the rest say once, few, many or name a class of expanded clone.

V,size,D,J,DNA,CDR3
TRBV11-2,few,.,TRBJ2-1,TGTGCCAGCAGCTTAGGTCCGGGGAGGGGGACCTACAATGAGCAGTTCTTC,CASSLGPGRGTYNEQFF
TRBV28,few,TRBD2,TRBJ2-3,TGTGCCAGCAGTTTGCCCCCACTAGCGGGAGGGCCAGGAGATACGCAGTATTTT,CASSLPPLAGGPGDTQYF
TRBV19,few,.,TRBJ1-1,TGTGCCAGTAGTATAGTATCCGGAAGAGCGAACACTGAAGCTTTCTTT,CASSIVSGRANTEAFF
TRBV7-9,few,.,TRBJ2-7,TGTGCCAGCAGCTTAGCGTCCCTTTTAACGGCCGAGCAGTACTTC,CASSLASLLTAEQYF
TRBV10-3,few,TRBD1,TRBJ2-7,TGTGCCATCCTCGGGACAGGGAGTTACGAGCAGTACTTC,CAILGTGSYEQYF
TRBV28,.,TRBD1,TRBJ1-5,TGTGCCAGCAGTCCCTCGTCACAGGGGGCCCAGCCCCAGCATTTT,CASSPSSQGAQPQHF
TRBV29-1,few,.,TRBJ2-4,TGCAGCGTTCAATACCGGGACTTGCCTCGGTACTTC,CSVQYRDLPRYF
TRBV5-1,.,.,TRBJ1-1,TGCGCCAGCAGCTTGGCGGTAGGGGCGGACACTGAAGCTTTCTTT,CASSLAVGADTEAFF
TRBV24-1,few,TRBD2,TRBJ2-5,TGTGCCACCAGTGACCCTCGTACTAGCGGGCCCCAAGAGACCCAGTACTTC,CATSDPRTSGPQETQYF
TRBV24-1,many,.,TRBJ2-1,TGTGCCACCAGTGCAGGGGACAATGAGCAGTTCTTC,CATSAGDNEQFF
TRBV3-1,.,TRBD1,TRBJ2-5,TGTGCCAGCAGCCAAGATCACGGACAGGGGATCCCCCACAACACGGAGACCCAGTACTTC,CASSQDHGQGIPHNTETQYF
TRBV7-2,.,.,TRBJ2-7,TGTGCCAGCAGCACGGGGTGGGGGCGGAAGTTCCCCTACGAGCAGTACTTC,CASSTGWGRKFPYEQYF
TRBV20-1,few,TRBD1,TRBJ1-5,TGCAGTGCTAAAGGGACAGCCGGTCAGCCCCAGCATTTT,CSAKGTAGQPQHF
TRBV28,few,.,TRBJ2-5,TGTGCCAGCAGTTTACAACGGGACTGGGAGGATGAGACCCAGTACTTC,CASSLQRDWEDETQYF
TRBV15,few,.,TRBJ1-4,TGTGCCACCAGGGAAAAACCAACTAATGAAAAACTGTTTTTT,CATREKPTNEKLFF
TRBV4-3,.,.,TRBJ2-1,TGCGCCAGCAGCCAAGCACAGGGCTATGAGCAGTTCTTC,CASSQAQGYEQFF
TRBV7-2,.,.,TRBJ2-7,TGTGCCAGCAGCTTAGTAAACCGGGGAGAGCAGTACTTC,CASSLVNRGEQYF
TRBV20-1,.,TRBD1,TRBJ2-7,TGCAGTGCTAGAGTAGTTGTGGGACAGGGGATTGACGAGCAGTACTTC,CSARVVVGQGIDEQYF
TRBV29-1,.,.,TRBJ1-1,TGCAGCGTCGTGCCGTGGGGGGAGAACACTGAAGCTTTCTTT,CSVVPWGENTEAFF
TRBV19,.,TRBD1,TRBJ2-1,TGTGCCAGTAGTATCTCCAGGGGGTTGTACAATGAGCAGTTCTTC,CASSISRGLYNEQFF
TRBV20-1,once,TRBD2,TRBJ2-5,TGCAGTGCGAGACTAGCGGGAGGGGAGACCCAGTGCTTC,CSARLAGGETQCF
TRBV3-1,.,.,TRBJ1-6,TGTGCCAGCAGACCCGACAGAGCGCATTCACCCCTCCACTTT,CASRPDRAHSPLHF
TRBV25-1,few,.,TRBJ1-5,TGTGCCAGCACCAATAGCAATCAGCCCCAGCATTTT,CASTNSNQPQHF
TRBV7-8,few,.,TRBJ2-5,TGTGCCAGCAGCATGCTTGGAGTTGTGGAGACCCAGTACTTC,CASSMLGVVETQYF
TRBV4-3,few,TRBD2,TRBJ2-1,TGCGCCAGCAGCCATCAATTACTAGCGGGGGCCTACAATGAGCAGTTCTTC,CASSHQLLAGAYNEQFF
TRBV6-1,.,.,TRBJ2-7,TGTGCCAGCAGTCGCGGCGGGACGGAGTCCTACGAGCAGTACTTC,CASSRGGTESYEQYF
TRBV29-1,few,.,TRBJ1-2,TGCAGCGTTGAGATAGACCGATTCGGAGGCTACACCTTC,CSVEIDRFGGYTF
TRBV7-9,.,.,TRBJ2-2,TGTGCCAGCAGCTTATCTCCAGGGATGAACACCGGGGAGCTGTTTTTT,CASSLSPGMNTGELFF
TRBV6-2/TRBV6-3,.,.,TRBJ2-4,TGTGCCAGCAGTTCCTTTGGGGCCCCTTTCACCAAAAACATTCAGTACTTC,CASSSFGAPFTKNIQYF
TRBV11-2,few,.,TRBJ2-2,TGTGCCAGCAGCTTAGTACGTACAGGGAGGACCGGGGAGCTGTTTTTT,CASSLVRTGRTGELFF
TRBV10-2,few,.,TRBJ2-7,TGCGCCAGCAGTGAGTTATACGGGAGTGTTCCCTACGAGCAGTACTTC,CASSELYGSVPYEQYF
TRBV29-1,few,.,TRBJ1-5,TGCAGCGTTTTGGCAGGCCACAATCACCCCCAGCATTTT,CSVLAGHNHPQHF
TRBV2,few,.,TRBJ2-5,TGTGCCAGCAGGCCTAGACAGTCGTACCAAGAGACCCAGTACTTC,CASRPRQSYQETQYF
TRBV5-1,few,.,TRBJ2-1,TGCGCCAGCAGCTTGTTTACGGCGGAAAAACGCAATGAGCAGTTCTTC,CASSLFTAEKRNEQFF
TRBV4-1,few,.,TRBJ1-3,TGCGCCAGCAGCCAATTGGGACCAGGGTCTGGAAACACCATATATTTT,CASSQLGPGSGNTIYF
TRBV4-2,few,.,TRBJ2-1,TGTGCCAGCAGCCAAGAATTCGGGAGTGTCTCCTACAATGAGCAGTTCTTC,CASSQEFGSVSYNEQFF
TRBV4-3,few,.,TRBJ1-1,TGCGCCAGCAGCCAAGGAATACAGGGTCTGAACACTGAAGCTTTCTTT,CASSQGIQGLNTEAFF
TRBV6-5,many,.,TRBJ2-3,TGTGCCAGCAGTTACGGTCCCCAGGGTACAGATACGCAGTATTTT,CASSYGPQGTDTQYF
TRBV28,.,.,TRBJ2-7,TGTGCCAGCAGCCCTCATAGCGGCTCCTACGAGCAGTACTTC,CASSPHSGSYEQYF
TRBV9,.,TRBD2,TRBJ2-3,TGTGCCAGCAGCGTATCAGGGAGGGCGTCAGATACGCAGTATTTT,CASSVSGRASDTQYF
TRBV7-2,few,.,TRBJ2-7,TGTGCCAGCAGCCCCCCCGGGAAAGTCTACGAGCAGTACTTC,CASSPPGKVYEQYF
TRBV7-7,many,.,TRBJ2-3,TGTGCCAGCAGCCCCGGGCTAGAGGGCACAGATACGCAGTATTTT,CASSPGLEGTDTQYF
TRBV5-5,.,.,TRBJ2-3,TGTGCCAGCAGCTTGATGGTAGATACGCAGTATTTT,CASSLMVDTQYF
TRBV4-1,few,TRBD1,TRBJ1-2,TGCGCCAGCAGCCAACCCGGGACAGCTAATGGCTACACCTTC,CASSQPGTANGYTF
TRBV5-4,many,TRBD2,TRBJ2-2,TGTGCCAGCAGCTTGAGCGGGACCAACACCGGGGAGCTGTTTTTT,CASSLSGTNTGELFF
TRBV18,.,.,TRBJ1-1,TGTGCCAGCTCAGGGGACATACTTGAAGCTTTCTTT,CASSGDILEAFF
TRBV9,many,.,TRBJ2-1,TGTGCCAGCAGGGGTGTGTCGAACAATGAGCAGTTCTTC,CASRGVSNNEQFF
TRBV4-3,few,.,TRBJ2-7,TGCGCCAGCAGCTTCCACCACCAGACAGGGACTGTGTACGAGCAGTACTTC,CASSFHHQTGTVYEQYF
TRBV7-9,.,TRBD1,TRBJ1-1,TGTGCCAGCAGCTTGGGACAGGGGGCCGCTGAAGCTTTCTTT,CASSLGQGAAEAFF
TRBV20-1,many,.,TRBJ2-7,TGCAGTGTTGAGGGACCTCGGTGGTCCGAGCAGTACTTC,CSVEGPRWSEQYF
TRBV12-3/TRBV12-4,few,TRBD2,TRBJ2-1,TGTGCCAGCAGGGGCCTTACCGGGACTAGCGGGCTAAGCTCCTACAATGAGCAGTTCTTC,CASRGLTGTSGLSSYNEQFF
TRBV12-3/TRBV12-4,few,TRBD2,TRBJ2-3,TGTGCCAGCAGTTGGAGACTAGCGGGAGTAACAGATACGCAGTATTTT,CASSWRLAGVTDTQYF
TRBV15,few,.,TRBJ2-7,TGTGCCACCAGCAGAGATGCCGGCATTTCCTACGAGCAGTACTTC,CATSRDAGISYEQYF
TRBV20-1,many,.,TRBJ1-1,TGCAGTGCTAGACCCTCTGGCGGGGGGCGGACTGAAGCTTTCTTT,CSARPSGGGRTEAFF
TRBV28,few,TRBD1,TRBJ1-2,TGTGCCAGCACCACCCAGGGGGATGGCTACACCTTC,CASTTQGDGYTF
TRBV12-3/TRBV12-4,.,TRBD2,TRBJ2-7,TGTGCCAGCAGTTTAGGCTTCGCGGGAGTCCCCTACGAGCAGTACTTC,CASSLGFAGVPYEQYF
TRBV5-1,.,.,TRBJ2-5,TGCGCCAGCAGCTTGTCCTCTTCACCAGAGACCCAGTACTTC,CASSLSSSPETQYF
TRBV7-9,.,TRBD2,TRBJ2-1,TGTGCCAGCAGCTTGGGGCCAGGACTAGCGTCCAATGAGCAGTTCTTC,CASSLGPGLASNEQFF
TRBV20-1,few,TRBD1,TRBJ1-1,TGCAGTGCTAGAGTTGGAGGGGGCAACACTGAAGCTTTCTTT,CSARVGGGNTEAFF